The next 20 T cell receptor beta chains were all read from a single sample in a study of T cells after yellow fever vaccination. From the 5' RACE reads, TCRdb called clonotypes with MiXCR, one entry per CDR3 protein. The sample carries around 550,000 distinct CDR3 sequences, about a fifth recorded once. The source material was PBMCs, sampled 15 days after the yellow fever booster vaccination. Source of these receptors: a man aged 25 to 45 who received the YFV17D yellow fever vaccine.

The chain uses TRBV20-1 and TRBJ2-3; D remains ambiguous. This CDR3 spans 13 amino acids. With 3 bases removed from V and 2 bases from J, the gap between germline ends came to 9 bases. From germline, CDR1 is DFQATT and CDR2 SNEGSKA (reference sequence). The CDR3 bases are TGCAGTGCTAGGGACCAAAACACAGATACGCAGTATTTT. It specifies CSARDQNTDTQYF.

The DNA of the CDR3 is TGTGCCAGCAGCTTAGCGGGAGGGTCCATCAATGAGCAGTTCTTC. It is translated as CASSLAGGSINEQFF. The chain links TRBV11-3 to TRBJ2-1; TRBD2 agrees at 8 bases. Germline values: CDR1 SGHNT, CDR2 YENEEA. The V gene end was trimmed by 1 base and the J gene end by 6 bases; junction bases not matched to a gene: 5. There are 15 residues in the CDR3.

The chain joins TRBV12-5 to TRBJ1-1; D is undetermined. CDR3 length equals 13 residues. Germline CDR1 LGHNT, CDR2 FRNRAP. With 6 bases removed from V and 4 bases from J, the gap between germline ends came to 12 bases. The CDR3 bases are TGTGCTAGTGGCCTTGATTATAGCACTGAAGCTTTCTTT. Translation: CASGLDYSTEAFF.

In its sample, this clonotype was seen a few times. The chain joins TRBV7-2 to TRBJ1-2, with D unclear. The V gene's germline CDR1 is SGHTA and CDR2 FQGNSA. CDR3 length equals 15 residues. Trimming left V 2 bases short and J 4 bases short, with 14 bases between. Here the CDR3 DNA reads TGTGCCAGCAGCTTATTCGTGGCCTCGGGCTATGGCTACACCTTC. It translates to CASSLFVASGYGYTF.

This clonotype was detected only a few times. The chain carries TRBV29-1 and TRBJ2-7; a possible D gene is TRBD2 (5 bases). The CDR3 covers 11 residues. Trimming removed 4 bases from V and 3 bases from J, with 7 bases in between. The germline gives CDR1 SQVTM, CDR2 ANQGSEA. Here the CDR3 reads CSVGGNYEQYF. The CDR3 bases are TGCAGCGTTGGAGGGAACTACGAGCAGTACTTC.

This clonotype was seen more than once but under ten times. This chain connects TRBV19 to TRBJ2-6; no clear D. Trimming removed 1 base at V and 2 bases at J, with 9 bases between. In germline, CDR1 is LNHDA, CDR2 SQIVND (reference sequence). The CDR3 runs to 16 residues. Here the CDR3 DNA reads TGTGCCAGTAGTATAGGAGAGTCCGCTGGGGCCAACGTCCTGACTTTC. Translating gives CASSIGESAGANVLTF.

The rearrangement uses TRBV5-1 and TRBJ2-1; D is uncertain. CDR1 is SGHRS, CDR2 YFSETQ, per germline. This CDR3 has 14 residues. V lost 4 bases and J 3 bases, leaving 11 bases between the germline ends. The CDR3 DNA is TGCGCCAGCAGCCCGGCGGTGAACTACAATGAGCAGTTCTTC. This translates into CASSPAVNYNEQFF.

This clonotype has just one count. V gene TRBV20-1 combines with J gene TRBJ2-7, with 11 positions matching TRBD2. Per the germline V gene, CDR1 is DFQATT and CDR2 is SNEGSKA (reference sequence). This CDR3 is 15 amino acids long. The J segment lost 1 base and the V segment lost 5 bases, leaving 7 bases of the junction unmatched. CDR3 sequence reads: CSAASSGRNSYEQYF. The CDR3 DNA reads as TGCAGTGCTGCATCTAGCGGGAGGAATTCCTACGAGCAGTACTTC.

This clonotype was counted a few times. The gene calls are TRBV5-1 and TRBJ2-1, with TRBD2 identical over 7 bases. J was trimmed by 3 bases and V by 6 bases; bases with no gene match: 9. Germline values: CDR1 SGHRS, CDR2 YFSETQ. The CDR3 loop spans 15 amino acids. The CDR3 protein is CASTKAGGSYNEQFF. For the CDR3, the DNA is TGCGCCAGCACAAAAGCCGGCGGGAGCTACAATGAGCAGTTCTTC.

This chain uses TRBV6-5 with TRBJ2-1; TRBD2 aligns across 12 bases. The V segment lost 2 bases and the J segment 10 bases; nucleotides outside the gene matches: 9. The CDR3 is 16 residues long. Germline V gene sequence: CDR1 MNHEY, CDR2 SVGAGI. This chain's CDR3 is CASSYPSSGRANEQFF. The DNA of the CDR3 is TGTGCCAGCAGTTACCCCTCTAGCGGGAGGGCCAACGAGCAGTTCTTC.

The chain links TRBV5-1 to TRBJ2-3; 8 bases agree with TRBD1. V dropped 2 bases and J dropped 3; count of bases not matched to a gene: 2. Germline CDR1 reads SGHRS; CDR2 reads YFSETQ. The CDR3 consists of 14 residues. CDR3 in DNA: TGCGCCAGCAGCTTTTACAGGGGGACAGATACGCAGTATTTT. Translation: CASSFYRGTDTQYF.

This clonotype was observed a few times. The chain uses TRBV6-5 and TRBJ1-3; no clear D gene. V lost 3 bases and J lost 0, with 9 bases in between. This CDR3 is built from 15 residues. In germline, CDR1 is MNHEY, CDR2 SVGAGI. CDR3 nucleotides: TGTGCCAGCAGTTATGGCGGAATCTCTGGAAACACCATATATTTT. Translating it yields CASSYGGISGNTIYF.

The rearrangement links TRBV20-1 to TRBJ2-1; 7 bases map to TRBD2. The CDR3 totals 16 residues. J was trimmed by 4 bases and V by 4 bases; bases with no gene match: 13. Per germline, CDR1 DFQATT and CDR2 SNEGSKA (reference sequence). CDR3 sequence (DNA): TGCAGTGCTAAGCGAATAGCGGGTTATGGATACAATGAGCAGTTCTTC. Amino acids: CSAKRIAGYGYNEQFF.

This clonotype was recorded a few times. V is TRBV20-1 and J is TRBJ1-4; TRBD1 matches 7 bases. V gave up 8 bases and J gave up 8 bases; unmatched junction bases: 14. This CDR3 is 14 amino acids long. CDR1 and CDR2 (germline): DFQATT, SNEGSKA (reference sequence). The CDR3 spells CSSQGGREREKLFF. CDR3 DNA: TGCAGTTCCCAAGGGGGCAGGGAACGGGAAAAACTGTTTTTT.

The table lists this clonotype with a few counts. The CDR3 bases are TGTGCCAGCAGTTATGGGCCCAATCAGCCCCAGCATTTT. This sequence encodes CASSYGPNQPQHF. The chain links TRBV27 to TRBJ1-5; no clear D. The CDR3 consists of 13 residues. Looked up from germline, CDR1 is MNHEY and CDR2 is SMNVEV (reference sequence). The V gene lost 4 bases and the J gene lost 3 bases, with 7 bases spanning the gap.

There are a few counts of this clonotype. This chain links TRBV18 with TRBJ1-2, with 7 bases that match TRBD1. CDR1 KGHSH and CDR2 LQKENI come from the germline V gene. V shed 6 bases and J 2 bases; nucleotides not matched to a gene: 9. This CDR3 contains 15 residues. CDR3 loop: CASSPEGARNYGYTF. In DNA, the CDR3 is TGTGCCAGCTCGCCGGAGGGGGCACGGAACTATGGCTACACCTTC. Full variable domain (remainder filled in from reference TRBV18 and TRBJ1-2): NAGVMQNPRHLVRRRGQEARLRCSPMKGHSHVYWYRQLPEEGLKFMVYLQKENIIDESGMPKERFSAEFPKEGPSILRIQQVVRGDSAAYFCASSPEGARNYGYTFGSGTRLTVV.

The V and J genes are TRBV7-8 and TRBJ2-1; unclear D gene. The CDR3 extends over 15 amino acids. Looked up from germline, CDR1 is SGHVS and CDR2 is FQNEAQ. The germline V and J ends were trimmed by 1 base and 3 bases, with 10 bases remaining between them. CDR3 nucleotide sequence: TGTGCCAGCAGCTTAGTGGCCTCCCGCTACAATGAGCAGTTCTTC. Translating it yields CASSLVASRYNEQFF.

This chain links TRBV27 with TRBJ2-7; 9 nucleotides align to TRBD1. Germline values: CDR1 MNHEY, CDR2 SMNVEV (reference sequence). The CDR3 extends over 13 amino acids. J gave up 5 bases and V 7 bases, and 6 bases lay outside the gene matches. The CDR3 nucleotides are TGTGCCAGCACGGGACAGGGTTTGAACGAGCAGTACTTC. The encoded protein is CASTGQGLNEQYF.

This rearrangement joins TRBV7-2 to TRBJ2-2; no firm D call. Trimming took 5 bases from V and 2 from J, leaving 15 bases between them. The CDR3 totals 16 residues. The germline V gene has CDR1 SGHTA and CDR2 FQGNSA. CDR3 nucleotide sequence: TGTGCCAGCAGCGACCAACCCGTATTAAACACCGGGGAGCTGTTTTTT. Its translation is CASSDQPVLNTGELFF. Full variable domain (rest looked up from reference TRBV7-2 and TRBJ2-2): GAGVSQSPSNKVTEKGKDVELRCDPISGHTALYWYRQSLGQGLEFLIYFQGNSAPDKSGLPSDRFSAERTGGSVSTLTIQRTQQEDSAVYLCASSDQPVLNTGELFFGEGSRLTVL.

The chain couples TRBV14 to TRBJ1-2; D unclear. The CDR3 is 14 residues long. Germline V gene sequence: CDR1 SGHDN, CDR2 FVKESK. Trimming stripped 4 bases from V and 8 bases from J, with 17 bases between. The CDR3 DNA reads TGTGCCAGCAGCCCGTATATCCCCGAAGGGGGCTACACCTTC. Protein sequence: CASSPYIPEGGYTF.